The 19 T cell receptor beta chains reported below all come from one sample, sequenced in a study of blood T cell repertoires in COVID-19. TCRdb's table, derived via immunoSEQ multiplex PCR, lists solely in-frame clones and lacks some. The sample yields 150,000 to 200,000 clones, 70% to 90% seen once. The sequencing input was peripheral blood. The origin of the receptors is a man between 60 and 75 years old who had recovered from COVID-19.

This chain's CDR3 is CATSRVSLRGTEAFF. CDR3 nucleotide sequence: TGTGCCACCAGCAGAGTTAGTCTGCGGGGCACTGAAGCTTTCTTT. The V and J genes are TRBV15 and TRBJ1-1; D unresolved. V was cut by 1 base and J by 4 bases, with 13 bases left in between. There are 15 residues in the CDR3. In germline, CDR1 is LNHNV, CDR2 YYDKDF (reference sequence).

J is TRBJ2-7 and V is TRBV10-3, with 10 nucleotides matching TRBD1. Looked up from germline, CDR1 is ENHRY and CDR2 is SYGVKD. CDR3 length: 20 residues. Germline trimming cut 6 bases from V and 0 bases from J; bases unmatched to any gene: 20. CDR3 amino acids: CAIRTWGGQGHNPGSYEQYF. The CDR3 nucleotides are TGTGCCATCAGGACTTGGGGGGGACAGGGGCACAATCCAGGCTCCTACGAGCAGTACTTC.

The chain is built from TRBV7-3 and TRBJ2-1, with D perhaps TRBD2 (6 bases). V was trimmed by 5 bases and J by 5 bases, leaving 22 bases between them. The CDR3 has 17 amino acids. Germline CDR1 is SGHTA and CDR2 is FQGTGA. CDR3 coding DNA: TGTGCCAGCAGCCAACACCGGACGGGAGAAGGAAACAATGAGCAGTTCTTC. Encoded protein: CASSQHRTGEGNNEQFF.

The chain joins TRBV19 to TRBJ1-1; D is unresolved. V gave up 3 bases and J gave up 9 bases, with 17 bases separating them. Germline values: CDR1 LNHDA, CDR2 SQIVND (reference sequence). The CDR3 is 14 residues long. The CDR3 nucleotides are TGTGCCAGTAGTATCATCCACTCCAATCTTCAAGCTTTCTTT. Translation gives CASSIIHSNLQAFF. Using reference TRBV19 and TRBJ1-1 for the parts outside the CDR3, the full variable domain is DGGITQSPKYLFRKEGQNVTLSCEQNLNHDAMYWYRQDPGQGLRLIYYSQIVNDFQKGDIAEGYSVSREKKESFPLTVTSAQKNPTAFYLCASSIIHSNLQAFFGQGTRLTVV.

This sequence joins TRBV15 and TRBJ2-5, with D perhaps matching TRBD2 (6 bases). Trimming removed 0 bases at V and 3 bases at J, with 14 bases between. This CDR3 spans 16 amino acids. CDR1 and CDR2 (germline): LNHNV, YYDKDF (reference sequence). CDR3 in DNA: TGTGCCACCAGCAGAGACTCCGGGAGAGGGGAAGAGACCCAGTACTTC. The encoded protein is CATSRDSGRGEETQYF.

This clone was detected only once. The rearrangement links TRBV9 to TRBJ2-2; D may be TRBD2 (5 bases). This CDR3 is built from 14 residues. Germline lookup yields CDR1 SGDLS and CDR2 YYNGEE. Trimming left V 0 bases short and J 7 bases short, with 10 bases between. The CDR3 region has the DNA TGTGCCAGCAGCGTAGATGACCGGGGCGGGGAGCTGTTTTTT. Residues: CASSVDDRGGELFF.

The DNA for the CDR3 is TGTGCCAGCTCCCGGCAACAGAGCAGAACCTACAATGAGCAGTTCTTC. Protein: CASSRQQSRTYNEQFF. The rearrangement joins TRBV18 to TRBJ2-1; D gene ambiguous. Trimming shortened V by 6 bases and J by 2 bases, and 17 bases separated the two germline ends. This CDR3 contains 16 residues. Germline CDR1 is KGHSH and CDR2 is LQKENI.

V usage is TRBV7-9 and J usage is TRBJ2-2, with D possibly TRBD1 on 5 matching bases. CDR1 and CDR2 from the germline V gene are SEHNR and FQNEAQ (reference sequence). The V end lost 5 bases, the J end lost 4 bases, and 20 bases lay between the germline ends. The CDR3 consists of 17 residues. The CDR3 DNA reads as TGTGCCAGCAGCCGATCTCCCCTGGACACAACCACCGGGGAGCTGTTTTTT. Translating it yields CASSRSPLDTTTGELFF. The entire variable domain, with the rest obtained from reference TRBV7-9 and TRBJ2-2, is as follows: DTGVSQNPRHKITKRGQNVTFRCDPISEHNRLYWYRQTLGQGPEFLTYFQNEAQLEKSRLLSDRFSAERPKGSFSTLEIQRTEQGDSAMYLCASSRSPLDTTTGELFFGEGSRLTVL.

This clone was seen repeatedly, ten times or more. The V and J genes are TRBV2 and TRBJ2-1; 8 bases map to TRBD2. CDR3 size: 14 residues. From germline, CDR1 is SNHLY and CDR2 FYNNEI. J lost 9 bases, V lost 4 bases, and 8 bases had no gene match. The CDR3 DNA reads TGTGCCAGCAGTGTAGCGGGACTAGTACCTGAGCAGTTCTTC. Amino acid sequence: CASSVAGLVPEQFF.

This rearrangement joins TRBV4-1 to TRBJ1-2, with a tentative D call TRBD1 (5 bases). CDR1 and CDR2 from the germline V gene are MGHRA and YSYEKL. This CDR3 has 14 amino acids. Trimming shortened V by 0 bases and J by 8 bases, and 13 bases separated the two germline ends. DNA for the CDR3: TGCGCCAGCAGCCAAGACATTGAAGGGGTCGGCTACACCTTC. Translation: CASSQDIEGVGYTF.

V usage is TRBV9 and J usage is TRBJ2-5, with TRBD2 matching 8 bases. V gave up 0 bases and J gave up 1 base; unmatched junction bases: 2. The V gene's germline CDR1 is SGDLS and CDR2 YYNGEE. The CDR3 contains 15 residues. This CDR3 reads CASSVAGGIQETQYF. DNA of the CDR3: TGTGCCAGCAGCGTAGCGGGGGGGATCCAAGAGACCCAGTACTTC.

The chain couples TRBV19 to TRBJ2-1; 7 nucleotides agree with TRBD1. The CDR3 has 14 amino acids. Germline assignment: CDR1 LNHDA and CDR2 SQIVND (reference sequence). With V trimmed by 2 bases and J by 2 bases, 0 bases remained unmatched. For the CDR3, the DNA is TGTGCCAGTAGTATACAGGGGGCCTACAATGAGCAGTTCTTC. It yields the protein CASSIQGAYNEQFF.

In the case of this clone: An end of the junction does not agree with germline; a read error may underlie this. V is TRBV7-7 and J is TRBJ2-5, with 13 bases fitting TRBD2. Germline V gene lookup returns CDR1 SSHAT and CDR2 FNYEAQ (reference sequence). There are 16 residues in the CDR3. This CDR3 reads CASSPGLAGAAGTQYF. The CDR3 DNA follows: TGTGCTAGCAGCCCCGGACTAGCGGGGGCAGCCGGGACCCAGTACTTC.

DNA of the CDR3: TGTGCCAGCAGCGTAGGGCCCCTCTCCTACGAGCAGTACTTC. The encoded protein is CASSVGPLSYEQYF. The chain carries TRBV9 and TRBJ2-7, with D unclear. Trimming left V 0 bases short and J 0 bases short, with 7 bases between. The CDR3 contains 14 residues. Per germline, CDR1 SGDLS and CDR2 YYNGEE.

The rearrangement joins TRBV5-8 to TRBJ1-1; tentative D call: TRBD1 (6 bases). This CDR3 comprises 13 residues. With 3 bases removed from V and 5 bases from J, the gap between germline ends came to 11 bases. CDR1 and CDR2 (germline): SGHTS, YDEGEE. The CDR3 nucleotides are TGTGCCAGCAGCTCACCGACAGGAACTGAAGCTTTCTTT. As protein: CASSSPTGTEAFF. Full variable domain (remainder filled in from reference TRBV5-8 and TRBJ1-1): EAGVTQSPTHLIKTRGQQATLRCSPISGHTSVYWYQQALGLGLQFLLWYDEGEERNRGNFPPRFSGRQFPNYSSELNVNALELEDSALYLCASSSPTGTEAFFGQGTRLTVV.

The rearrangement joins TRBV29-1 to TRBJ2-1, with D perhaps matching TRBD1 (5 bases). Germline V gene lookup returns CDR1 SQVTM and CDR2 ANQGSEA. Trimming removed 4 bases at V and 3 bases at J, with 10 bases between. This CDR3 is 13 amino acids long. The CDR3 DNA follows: TGCAGCGTTGGCGCCAGGGACTACAATGAGCAGTTCTTC. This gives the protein CSVGARDYNEQFF.

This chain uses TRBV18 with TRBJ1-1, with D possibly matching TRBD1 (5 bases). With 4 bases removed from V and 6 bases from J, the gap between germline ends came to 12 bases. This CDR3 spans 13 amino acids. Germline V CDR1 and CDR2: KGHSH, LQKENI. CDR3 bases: TGTGCCAGCTCACTCTCGGGGGGTCCTGAAGCTTTCTTT. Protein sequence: CASSLSGGPEAFF. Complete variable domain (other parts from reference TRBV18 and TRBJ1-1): NAGVMQNPRHLVRRRGQEARLRCSPMKGHSHVYWYRQLPEEGLKFMVYLQKENIIDESGMPKERFSAEFPKEGPSILRIQQVVRGDSAAYFCASSLSGGPEAFFGQGTRLTVV.

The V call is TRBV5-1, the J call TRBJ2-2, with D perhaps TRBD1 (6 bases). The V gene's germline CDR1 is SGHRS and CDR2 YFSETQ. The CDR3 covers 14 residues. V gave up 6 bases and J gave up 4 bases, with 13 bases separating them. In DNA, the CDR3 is TGCGCCAGCAACCCGACAGGAGTCACCGGGGAGCTGTTTTTT. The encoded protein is CASNPTGVTGELFF.

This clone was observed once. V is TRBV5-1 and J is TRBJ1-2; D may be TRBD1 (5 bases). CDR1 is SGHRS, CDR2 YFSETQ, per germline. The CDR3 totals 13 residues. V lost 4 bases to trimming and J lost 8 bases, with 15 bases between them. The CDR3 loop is CASSAGRGIGYTF. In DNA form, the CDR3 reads TGCGCCAGCAGCGCGGGCCGGGGGATAGGCTACACCTTC.